The 2 T cell receptor beta chains reported below all come from one sample, sequenced in a study of shared clonotypes between healthy human individuals. Repertoires were generated with immunoSEQ multiplex PCR, while TCRdb's copy carries only in-frame clones and drops some. The table has under 2,500,000 clones, under 97% seen once; the top ten hold less than 0.15%. Input material: naive CD4+ T cells sorted from blood. Subset in this sample: CD45RA+ positively selected. These receptor sequences come from a young man in good health.

This clone was picked up one time. The CDR3 DNA follows: TGTGCCTGGAACCCCACGAAGGAAAAACTGTTTTTT. Translation gives CAWNPTKEKLFF. The rearrangement joins TRBV30 to TRBJ1-4, with D unclear. Germline lookup yields CDR1 GTSNPN and CDR2 SVGIG (reference sequence). The CDR3 length is 12 residues. Trimming cost V 4 bases and J 8 bases, with 11 bases left between them.

V usage is TRBV4-1 and J usage is TRBJ2-3; TRBD2 matches at 9 bases. The J segment lost 3 bases and the V segment lost 4 bases, leaving 14 bases of the junction unmatched. Germline CDR1 reads MGHRA; CDR2 reads YSYEKL. The CDR3 loop spans 18 amino acids. The CDR3 here is CASSLRASGTPGTDTQYF. CDR3 in DNA: TGCGCCAGCAGCCTGAGGGCTAGCGGGACCCCGGGAACAGATACGCAGTATTTT.